This TCR beta chain was observed in a study of T-cell reconstitution after alpha-beta-depleted transplantation in children. During its preparation, the TCRbeta library received unique molecular identifiers. TCRdb redid the calling of the PCR reads with MiXCR, one entry per CDR3 protein. The table shows about 500,000 distinct CDR3 sequences, with less than 35% occurring only once. This clonotype came up a few times. Germline V CDR1 and CDR2: LNHNV, YYDKDF (reference sequence). Deletions cut 2 bases from V and 5 bases from J, with 10 bases between. This CDR3 spans 13 amino acids. This TCR derives from a human donor who donated a stem cell graft to a child with aplastic anemia. The source material was PBMCs from the stem cell graft donor, sampled from the stem cell graft. The gene calls are TRBV15 and TRBJ2-7; no clear D gene. Here the CDR3 DNA reads TGTGCCACCAGCAGACCTAGGTCCCACGAGCAGTACGTC. It encodes CATSRPRSHEQYV.